The 12 T cell receptor beta chains below all came from one sample that was sequenced in a study of control samples from healthy donors and cancer patients. Assay used: immunoSEQ multiplex PCR; TCRdb lists only in-frame clones, some missing. This table holds some 410,000 clones, around 90% found once. The sequencing input was PBMCs. These receptors came from a man aged 35 to 55 with head and neck cancer.

The rearrangement uses TRBV24-1 and TRBJ1-5; 9 bases are shared with TRBD1. The CDR3 totals 16 residues. CDR1 KGHDR and CDR2 SFDVKD come from the germline V gene. V lost 2 bases, J lost 2 bases, and 3 bases stayed unmatched. CDR3 sequence: CATSDWGQGGNQPQHF. CDR3 sequence (DNA): TGTGCCACCAGTGATTGGGGACAGGGTGGCAATCAGCCCCAGCATTTT.

The rearrangement uses TRBV10-3 and TRBJ2-7; D possibly corresponds to TRBD1 (5 bases). The V gene's germline CDR1 is ENHRY and CDR2 SYGVKD. Trimming pared 2 bases from V and 2 bases from J, leaving 10 bases between. This CDR3 is 14 amino acids long. The CDR3 DNA follows: TGTGCCATCAGTGAGGCGCAGGGTACCTACGAGCAGTACTTC. It encodes CAISEAQGTYEQYF.

The table lists this clone with a count of one. The rearrangement joins TRBV11-3 to TRBJ2-6, with TRBD1 matching 10 bases. CDR1 and CDR2 (germline): SGHNT, YENEEA. The CDR3 is 16 residues long. V dropped 4 bases and J dropped 4; count of bases not matched to a gene: 4. Written as DNA, the CDR3 is TGTGCCAGCAGCTCCGGGACAGGGGCAGGGGCCAACGTCCTGACTTTC. Encoded protein: CASSSGTGAGANVLTF. Looking up the rest from reference TRBV11-3 and TRBJ2-6 gives the full variable domain: EAGVVQSPRYKIIEKKQPVAFWCNPISGHNTLYWYLQNLGQGPELLIRYENEEAVDDSQLPKDRFSAERLKGVDSTLKIQPAELGDSAVYLCASSSGTGAGANVLTFGAGSRLTVL.

This rearrangement joins TRBV7-9 to TRBJ1-5; weak D call: TRBD1 (5 bases). The germline V gene has CDR1 SEHNR and CDR2 FQNEAQ (reference sequence). V was pared by 2 bases and J by 0 bases, with 8 bases between. This CDR3 has 15 amino acids. This chain's CDR3 is CASSLRGNSNQPQHF. In DNA, the CDR3 is TGTGCCAGCAGCTTAAGGGGAAATAGCAATCAGCCCCAGCATTTT.

The rearrangement uses TRBV6-6 and TRBJ2-1; weak D call: TRBD1 (7 bases). The CDR3 is 14 residues long. Germline V CDR1 and CDR2: MNHNY, SVGAGI (reference sequence). V lost 0 bases and J lost 9, with 12 bases in between. The CDR3 nucleotides read TGTGCCAGCAGTTACTCGGAGGGGGCGCTTGAGCAGTTCTTC. The encoded protein is CASSYSEGALEQFF.

The chain links TRBV20-1 to TRBJ1-2; D may be TRBD1 (5 bases). The CDR3 loop spans 11 amino acids. Trimming took 3 bases from V and 6 from J, leaving 8 bases between them. CDR1 is DFQATT, CDR2 SNEGSKA, per germline (reference sequence). CDR3 coding DNA: TGCAGTGCTAGTTTAGGGGATGGCTACACCTTC. This sequence encodes CSASLGDGYTF.

The rearrangement uses TRBV5-5 and TRBJ2-7; 7 bases are shared with TRBD1. The CDR3 length is 16 residues. After removal of 3 bases from V and 5 bases from J, the junction contained 14 bases not matched to a gene. CDR1 SGHKS and CDR2 YYEKEE come from the germline V gene (reference sequence). CDR3 sequence (DNA): TGTGCCAGCAGCTACGAAAACAGGGGCGGAAGAGACGAGCAGTACTTC. As protein: CASSYENRGGRDEQYF. Combining the CDR3 with reference TRBV5-5 and TRBJ2-7 gives the whole variable domain DAGVTQSPTHLIKTRGQQVTLRCSPISGHKSVSWYQQVLGQGPQFIFQYYEKEERGRGNFPDRFSARQFPNYSSELNVNALLLGDSALYLCASSYENRGGRDEQYFGPGTRLTVT.

This rearrangement joins TRBV5-6 to TRBJ2-5, with TRBD1 as a possible D gene (5 bases). The V end was cut by 4 bases, the J end by 2 bases, with 12 bases between. Per the germline V gene, CDR1 is SGHDT and CDR2 is YYEEEE. This CDR3 is 14 amino acids long. Written as DNA, the CDR3 is TGTGCCAGCAGCCTCAGACAGAGACAAGAGACCCAGTACTTC. It yields the protein CASSLRQRQETQYF. The entire variable domain, with the rest obtained from reference TRBV5-6 and TRBJ2-5, is as follows: DAGVTQSPTHLIKTRGQQVTLRCSPKSGHDTVSWYQQALGQGPQFIFQYYEEEERQRGNFPDRFSGHQFPNYSSELNVNALLLGDSALYLCASSLRQRQETQYFGPGTRLLVL.

This clone was observed a single time. As DNA, the CDR3 is TGCGCCAGCAGCCAAGCGGGGGAGGGGGCCGATGAGCAGTTCTTC. This encodes CASSQAGEGADEQFF. The J gene is TRBJ2-1, the V gene TRBV4-3; D may correspond to TRBD1 or TRBD2 (7 bases each). The CDR3 sequence is 15 residues long. Germline CDR1 reads LGHNA; CDR2 reads YSLEER. V shed 1 base and J shed 8 bases, with 15 bases lying between them.

The V gene is TRBV7-9, the J gene TRBJ1-2, with unresolved D. V shed 6 bases and J shed 6 bases, with 17 bases lying between them. The CDR3 length is 14 residues. Germline V gene data show CDR1 as SEHNR and CDR2 as FQNEAQ (reference sequence). CDR3: CASSTERATDGYTF. The CDR3 bases are TGTGCCAGCAGTACCGAGAGGGCGACGGATGGCTACACCTTC.

The chain couples TRBV11-3 to TRBJ2-3; TRBD1 matches 9 bases. With V trimmed by 6 bases and J by 6 bases, 13 bases remained unmatched. The CDR3 has 16 amino acids. Germline assignment: CDR1 SGHNT and CDR2 YENEEA. DNA of the CDR3: TGTGCCAGCAGTACCAGGACAGGGGCAGGTACCGATACGCAGTATTTT. Translated: CASSTRTGAGTDTQYF.

Details on this clone: Distinct nucleotide sequences in the sample also encode this CDR3. The chain links TRBV27 to TRBJ1-2, with D hard to call. CDR3 length: 13 amino acids. The germline CDR1 and CDR2 sequences are MNHEY and SMNVEV (reference sequence). V lost 0 bases and J 4 bases, leaving 6 bases between the germline ends. The CDR3 bases are TGTGCCAGCAGTTTATCGGGGAGCTATGGCTACACCTTC. It encodes CASSLSGSYGYTF.